One T cell receptor (beta chain) is described in this entry. It has no known antigen specificity. No base qualities exist here, and no much larger clone lies one base off it. The sample originates from a study of blood T cells in healthy people across ages (dated by TCRdb to the mid-2010s). A note on the overall study: In model experiments, template switching captured roughly one uniquely barcoded TCR beta cDNA molecule for every two T cells. Age-related changes in TCR beta repertoire diversity were measured in the study by deep sequencing normalized with unique cDNA molecular identifiers. The donors were divided into four age groups: young (average around 16 years), middle-aged (roughly 42), aged (approximately 62) and long-lived (roughly 88). To avoid experimental bias, donors of different ages were randomly spread across the sequencing lanes. Using the same blood draw, the study looked at two additional independent replicas of 1 million unique cDNA reads for two donors, one aged 18 to 30 and the other aged 80 or older. Study-wide conclusions, independent of this receptor: Compared with the aged group, the long-lived group had more naive CD4+ T cells, fewer expanded clones and increased TCR diversity, a pattern suggesting age selection. Observed TCR beta diversity per million T cells fell roughly linearly with age, and a significant reduction was already apparent by age around 36. Estimates of total diversity from one million sequenced T cells were regarded as lower bounds and underestimates. The percentage of naive T cells measured by flow cytometry correlated strongly with observed TCR beta diversity. Because donor CMV infection status was unknown, age-related changes in expanded clonotypes were potentially confounded. Because profiling used bulk unsorted PBMCs, naive and antigen-experienced compartments could not be compared conclusively.

The protocol used for the library was 5' RACE. The data were produced on an Illumina HiSeq 2500. A second PCR of 7 to 11 cycles was run with a J-beta primer mix and a sample-barcoded 5' primer. Each TCR beta cDNA molecule received a unique molecular identifier from a template-switch 5' adaptor carrying 12 random nucleotides. At least 3 million CDR3-containing paired-end reads were obtained from each sample. The Mint cDNA synthesis kit, primed by a TRBC-specific oligonucleotide, was used to synthesize first-strand cDNA from all RNA. After uracil-DNA glycosylase treatment, a first 18-cycle PCR used universal primers M1SS and BC2_uni_R on all cDNA. The original methods were these. For normalization, 1 million high-quality reads were randomly selected from each sample, with every read carrying a distinct molecular identifier. Reads sharing molecular identifiers were discarded rather than binned into consensus sequences. MiTCR, set to a Q25 quality threshold and the strictest error-elimination algorithm, was used for CDR3 identification, clonotype clustering and error correction. A nonparametric unseen species model with Euler transformation was used to estimate lower-bound total TCR beta diversity. Clones were called with MiXCR by TCRdb after fastp trimmed the public reads at Q25, and only in-frame beta chains were retained. Records with the same CDR3 protein are collapsed into one entry carrying the most frequent genes and DNA. These V and J calls originate from TCRdb's pipeline instead of the authors' own analysis. The sample records 600,000 or so distinct CDR3 sequences, approximately 30% of which are singletons. Together, the top ten hold 15% to 19% of the sample.

Donors were 39 systemically healthy Caucasian individuals from Russia aged 6 to 90 years. Each donor gave roughly 9.5 milliliters of peripheral blood, collected into EDTA-treated Vacutainer tubes. Ficoll-Paque density-gradient centrifugation was used to isolate PBMCs, with at least 6.5 million per sample. Total RNA was extracted from PBMCs with Trizol reagent, with at least 5 micrograms obtained per sample. The percentages of naive CD45RAhigh/CD27high T cells were determined by flow cytometry on a PBMC aliquot from every donor. The cysteine opens and the phenylalanine closes a CDR3 of 13 amino acids. The kept DNA is CDR3 alone, 39 bases in frame from the first base. Trimming costs V 4 bases and J 4 bases, and their ends lie 8 bases apart. CDR1 and CDR2 were assigned from the germline V gene (reference sequence) as LNHDA and SQIVND.

The TCR comes from a woman older than 75 in good health. Recombination linked TRBV19 to TRBJ2-1, with no reliable assignment of the D segment. Specimen: blood. The CDR3 is CASSTATYNEQFF. The sequenced DNA is TGTGCCAGTAGTACGGCTACGTACAATGAGCAGTTCTTC. When the CDR3 is completed using the reference TRBV19 and TRBJ2-1 genes on either side, the full variable domain is DGGITQSPKYLFRKEGQNVTLSCEQNLNHDAMYWYRQDPGQGLRLIYYSQIVNDFQKGDIAEGYSVSREKKESFPLTVTSAQKNPTAFYLCASSTATYNEQFFGPGTRLTVL.